This TCR beta chain originates from a study of blood T cell repertoires in COVID-19. Overall study: The analysed material was cDNA or gDNA that came from T cells, B-cell-depleted T cells, or PBMCs.

TCRdb's table, derived via immunoSEQ multiplex PCR, lists solely in-frame clones and lacks some. There are 200,000 to 300,000 clones in the sample; roughly 82% occur only once, and around 2% lies in the top ten. Germline V gene data show CDR1 as SEHNR and CDR2 as FQNEAQ (reference sequence). CDR3 length: 13 residues. The V segment lost 3 bases and the J segment 5 bases; nucleotides outside the gene matches: 3. Individuals drawn from around 25 US areas were roughly 18 to 95 years old. Cohort allocation depended upon clinical history that participants reported. Resolution of symptoms, clearance, or two negative PCRs was present in recovered Cohort 3 donors.

The receptor's source is a woman aged 50 to 60 who had recovered from COVID-19. The sequencing input was PBMCs or T cells enriched from blood (not recorded which). V and J are TRBV7-9 and TRBJ2-7; 8 positions agree with TRBD1. The CDR3 DNA follows: TGTGCCAGCAGCTTGACAGGGGCAAACGAGCAGTACTTC. Translation gives CASSLTGANEQYF.